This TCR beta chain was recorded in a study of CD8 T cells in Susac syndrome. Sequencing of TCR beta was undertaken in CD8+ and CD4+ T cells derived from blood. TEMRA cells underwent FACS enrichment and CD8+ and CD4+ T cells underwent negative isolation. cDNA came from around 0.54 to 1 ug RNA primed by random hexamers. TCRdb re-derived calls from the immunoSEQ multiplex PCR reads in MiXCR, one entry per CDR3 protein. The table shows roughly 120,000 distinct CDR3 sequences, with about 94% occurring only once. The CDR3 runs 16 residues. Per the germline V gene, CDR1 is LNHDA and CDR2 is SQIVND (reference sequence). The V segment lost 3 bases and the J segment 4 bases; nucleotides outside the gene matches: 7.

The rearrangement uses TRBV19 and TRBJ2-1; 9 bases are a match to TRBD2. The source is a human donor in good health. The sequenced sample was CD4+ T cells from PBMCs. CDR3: CASSISGLAKYNEQFF. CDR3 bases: TGTGCCAGTAGTATTTCGGGACTAGCTAAATACAATGAGCAGTTCTTC. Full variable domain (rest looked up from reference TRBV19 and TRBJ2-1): DGGITQSPKYLFRKEGQNVTLSCEQNLNHDAMYWYRQDPGQGLRLIYYSQIVNDFQKGDIAEGYSVSREKKESFPLTVTSAQKNPTAFYLCASSISGLAKYNEQFFGPGTRLTVL.